Described below is a single TCR beta chain sequence and its context. The antigen is undetermined. This was the immunoSEQ v3 assay. Assay used: immunoSEQ multiplex PCR; TCRdb lists only in-frame clones, some missing. Counted here are around 15,000 clones, around 88% occurring once; the ten biggest clones make up approximately 0.85%. This entry comes from a study of TIL therapy for anti-PD-1-resistant metastatic lung cancer. Study-level background: Tumors carried a median about 1.5 non-synonymous mutations per megabase. Overall study results and limits: This highly selected cohort may not generalize to typical lung cancer patients.

The time point: pre-treatment sample, taken before nivolumab and TIL therapy. The germline CDR1 and CDR2 sequences are SGHTA and FQGTGA. Trimming removed 4 bases from V and 4 bases from J, with 10 bases in between. This CDR3 comprises 14 residues. This TCR was recovered from a person aged 30 to 80 with non-small cell lung cancer. The chain carries TRBV7-3 and TRBJ2-2; D gene ambiguous. The material was blood, obtained at baseline. The CDR3 DNA follows: TGTGCCAGCAGCTCCACCTCCGGCACCGGGGAGCTGTTTTTT. Translation: CASSSTSGTGELFF.